The entry that follows covers one TCR beta chain sequence. Its specificity is unknown. This entry belongs to a study of beta chain features in type 1 diabetes. The wider study: Healthy donors resembled patients in age, gender and cell yields. Study results and limitations: Fewer junction insertions and more nucleotide deletions appeared in type 1 diabetes patients. When Type 1 diabetes patients were examined, their TCRB CDR3s proved moderately but significantly shorter in all four CD4+ subsets.

Each of the CD4+ naive, central memory, regulatory and stem cell-like memory populations was sorted via CD45RO/CCR7/CD25/CD127/CD95/CD27. Every isolated RNA sample was fully reverse transcribed, so sequencing captured expressed TCRB transcripts. This table comes from immunoSEQ multiplex PCR, and its TCRdb copy is limited to in-frame clones, with some not included. The table has fewer than 110,000 clones, 25% to 30% seen once. CDR1 and CDR2 (germline): LGHNA, YSLEER. The CDR3 sequence is 14 residues long. With 4 bases removed from V and 4 bases from J, the gap between germline ends came to 13 bases. The rearrangement joins TRBV4-3 to TRBJ1-2; D unclear. This TCR came from a woman between 18 and 30 years old with type 1 diabetes. Input material: central memory CD4+ T cells from blood. Here the CDR3 DNA reads TGCGCCAGCAGCCCGGGCGAGGGCGGCTATGGCTACACCTTC. This encodes CASSPGEGGYGYTF.